The present entry profiles one T cell receptor (beta chain) with its context. This clonotype was seen a handful of times. It has no known antigen specificity. No much larger clone is present one base from it, and per-base qualities are unavailable. These data are taken from a study of CD8 T cells in ankylosing spondylitis (dated by TCRdb to about 2017). Regarding the research as a whole: To find TCR variants linked to disease, the study profiled T cell receptor beta repertoires in ankylosing spondylitis patients and healthy donors. The full study cohort comprised around 25 ankylosing spondylitis patients and 110 or so healthy donors. Peripheral blood was sampled, and synovial fluid was also collected from ankylosing spondylitis patients.

The sequencer was an Illumina HiSeq 2500. Quantitative 5'-RACE with molecular barcodes was used to prepare TCR beta libraries. The study's own analysis went as follows. A new computational method, built on a probabilistic model of VDJ rearrangement, was used to identify disease-linked TCR variants. Starting from the raw public reads, TCRdb applied fastp trimming at Q25, assembled clones with MiXCR and retained in-frame beta chains. All rows with the same CDR3 protein become a single entry with the most common DNA and genes. What appears here as the V and J calls and clone size reflects TCRdb's work, not the paper's. The sample has around 890,000 distinct CDR3 sequences on record, about 12% of them singletons. The ten largest clones take up approximately 0.51% of the sample. According to the germline V gene, CDR1 reads MNHNS and CDR2 reads SASEGT. Deletion took 6 bases off V and 7 bases off J, with a span of 18 bases between the germline ends. The CDR3, from cysteine to phenylalanine, totals 14 residues. Only the CDR3 region is kept as DNA, spanning 42 bases read in frame from base 1.

The paper's findings and limits, for the study overall: A TCR beta motif of several highly homologous amino acid variants appeared characteristic of blood from ankylosing spondylitis patients. The disease-linked clones were reported to be significantly enriched in matched synovial fluid samples from ankylosing spondylitis patients. Some motif variants were previously reported in synovial fluid and blood of reactive arthritis patients, suggesting common disease-initiation mechanisms. A CD8+ phenotype was shown by the disease-linked clones, which were found at relatively low frequencies in peripheral blood.

Sequenced material: blood, either unsorted or a sorted T cell fraction (not recorded which). The chain links TRBV6-1 with TRBJ1-2, with the D gene not confidently named. The sequence derives from a male donor with ankylosing spondylitis. The nucleotide sequence reads as follows: TGTGCCAGCAGCCTATGGGGTTATCGTCTTGGCTACACCTTC. Its protein product is CASSLWGYRLGYTF.